One and the same sample provided the 28 T cell receptor beta chains below, sequenced in a study of shared T cell receptors in the human thymus. Libraries were prepared by immunoSEQ multiplex PCR; TCRdb keeps only in-frame clonotypes and omits some of them. The sample shows roughly 710,000 clones, roughly 85% of them seen only once. These sequences were also reported in another study, on human thymus T cells.

Source material: thymocytes. The receptor source for this set is a girl less than two years old with a congenital heart defect.

The chain joins TRBV4-1 to TRBJ1-4; D is undetermined. The CDR3 consists of 20 residues. CDR1 is MGHRA, CDR2 YSYEKL, per germline. Between the trimmed V and J ends, which lost 0 bases and 7 bases, there was a span of 27 bases. The CDR3 DNA reads as TGCGCCAGCAGCCAAGATACGCCGAAGGAGCAAACACGAATGTTTGAAAAACTGTTTTTT. It encodes CASSQDTPKEQTRMFEKLFF.

The gene calls are TRBV30 and TRBJ1-1; 7 positions agree with TRBD1. This CDR3 is built from 15 residues. The trim removed 3 bases at V and 3 bases at J, leaving 10 bases unmatched. Germline values: CDR1 GTSNPN, CDR2 SVGIG (reference sequence). CDR3 region: CAWSPVNRGYTEAFF. The CDR3 coding sequence is TGTGCCTGGAGCCCAGTTAACAGGGGATACACTGAAGCTTTCTTT.

CDR3 sequence (DNA): TGTGCCAGCAGCCGTGCCCGGGGGACCATCACCGGGGAGCTGTTTTTT. This encodes CASSRARGTITGELFF. The genes are TRBV4-2 and TRBJ2-2, with D perhaps matching TRBD2 (6 bases). Germline CDR1 reads LGHNA; CDR2 reads YNFKEQ. This CDR3 spans 16 amino acids. V dropped 4 bases and J dropped 4 bases, with 16 bases sitting between them.

The rearrangement joins TRBV19 to TRBJ1-1, with D unresolved. This CDR3 is built from 16 residues. V shed 3 bases and J shed 0 bases, with 14 bases lying between them. CDR1 LNHDA and CDR2 SQIVND come from the germline V gene (reference sequence). DNA for the CDR3: TGTGCCAGTAGTATGGCGCAGGTCCACATGAACACTGAAGCTTTCTTT. Translating it yields CASSMAQVHMNTEAFF.

This clone was detected only once. This chain connects TRBV19 to TRBJ2-7, with D maybe TRBD1 (7 bases). CDR1 and CDR2 (germline): LNHDA, SQIVND (reference sequence). The V and J ends lost 3 bases and 0 bases respectively, with 30 bases between them. The CDR3 spans 21 residues. The CDR3 sequence is CASSMWEENVNLQGHSYEQYF. CDR3 in DNA: TGTGCCAGTAGTATGTGGGAGGAGAACGTAAACTTACAGGGGCACTCCTACGAGCAGTACTTC.

This clone was observed a single time. The rearrangement uses TRBV19 and TRBJ1-6; 7 bases align to TRBD1. This CDR3 region has 16 residues. Germline CDR1 reads LNHDA; CDR2 reads SQIVND (reference sequence). The ends lost 0 bases at V and 9 bases at J; junction bases unmatched: 8. The CDR3 region has the DNA TGTGCCAGTAGTATAGATTCGTACAGGGGCGGTTCACCCCTCCACTTT. Encoded protein: CASSIDSYRGGSPLHF.

This chain joins TRBV6-1 and TRBJ2-3; D gene uncertain. The CDR3 covers 18 residues. The germline V gene has CDR1 MNHNS and CDR2 SASEGT. V lost 0 bases and J lost 0, with 16 bases in between. The DNA for the CDR3 is TGTGCCAGCAGTGAAGCGCGTCTGCTCCTTCCTAGCACAGATACGCAGTATTTT. Amino acid sequence: CASSEARLLLPSTDTQYF.

The gene calls are TRBV6-1 and TRBJ1-5, with 9 positions matching TRBD1. Germline assignment: CDR1 MNHNS and CDR2 SASEGT. This CDR3 region has 17 residues. V lost 3 bases to trimming and J lost 7 bases; unmatched junction nucleotides: 13. CDR3 nucleotide sequence: TGTGCCAGCAGTGACCCGATAGGGACAGGGTTTGGACAGCCCCAGCATTTT. This encodes CASSDPIGTGFGQPQHF.

V is TRBV5-1 and J is TRBJ2-2, with 11 bases aligning to TRBD1. This CDR3 spans 16 amino acids. Germline V gives CDR1 SGHRS, CDR2 YFSETQ. Germline trimming cut 2 bases from V and 3 bases from J; bases unmatched to any gene: 3. CDR3: CASSFRDRGYTGELFF. For the CDR3, the DNA is TGCGCCAGCAGCTTTAGGGACAGGGGGTACACCGGGGAGCTGTTTTTT.

This clone was counted once. V and J are TRBV2 and TRBJ1-2; 7 bases match TRBD1. The V and J ends lost 7 bases and 8 bases, in that order; junction bases with no gene match: 7. The CDR3 consists of 12 residues. CDR1 is SNHLY and CDR2 is FYNNEI in the germline V gene. The CDR3 reads CASTRQGGGYTF. The CDR3 DNA is TGTGCCAGCACCCGACAGGGCGGGGGCTACACCTTC.

This chain uses TRBV18 with TRBJ2-7; D unclear. Germline CDR1 and CDR2: KGHSH and LQKENI. Trimming removed 1 base from V and 4 bases from J, with 11 bases in between. This CDR3 is built from 14 residues. CDR3 DNA sequence: TGTGCCAGCTCACCACTTCGGCACGGGTACGAGCAGTACTTC. Amino acid sequence: CASSPLRHGYEQYF.

V gene TRBV5-4 combines with J gene TRBJ2-4, with 12 positions matching TRBD2. CDR3 length equals 19 residues. Trimming took 0 bases from V and 0 from J; bases not matched to a gene: 7. Germline loops: CDR1 SGHNT, CDR2 YYREEE (reference sequence). CDR3 coding DNA: TGTGCCAGCAGCTTGGCGGCTAGCGGGGGGGTCCTAGCCAAAAACATTCAGTACTTC. Translating gives CASSLAASGGVLAKNIQYF.

The V and J genes are TRBV13 and TRBJ2-1, with a tentative D call TRBD1 (6 bases). The germline V gene has CDR1 PRHDT and CDR2 FYEKMQ (reference sequence). The germline V and J ends were trimmed by 5 bases and 0 bases, with 11 bases remaining between them. This CDR3 contains 15 residues. The CDR3 DNA reads as TGTGCCAGCAGCCCCTGGACAGTCTCCTACAATGAGCAGTTCTTC. Residues: CASSPWTVSYNEQFF.

This clone was observed a handful of times. The chain links TRBV5-1 to TRBJ1-6, with D unclear. The V gene lost 1 base and the J gene lost 7 bases, with 18 bases spanning the gap. The length of the CDR3 is 17 residues. Germline V CDR1 and CDR2: SGHRS, YFSETQ. The CDR3, as DNA: TGCGCCAGCAGCTTGCGTTCTTATAGTACGGGGAATTCACCCCTCCACTTT. Its protein is CASSLRSYSTGNSPLHF.

Here the CDR3 reads CATQGERLPQHF. The CDR3 nucleotides read TGTGCCACACAGGGGGAACGTTTGCCCCAGCATTTT. The V call is TRBV6-1, the J call TRBJ1-5; 8 nucleotides agree with TRBD1. The CDR3 consists of 12 residues. Trimming at V came to 10 bases and at J to 9 bases, leaving 8 bases not matched to a gene. CDR1 is MNHNS and CDR2 is SASEGT in the germline V gene.

This chain links TRBV15 with TRBJ2-7; 8 bases fit TRBD1. The trim removed 0 bases at V and 3 bases at J, leaving 7 bases unmatched. The CDR3 contains 16 residues. Germline values: CDR1 LNHNV, CDR2 YYDKDF (reference sequence). The CDR3, as DNA: TGTGCCACCAGCAGAGATCGAGCAGGGGGCCGCTACGAGCAGTACTTC. Amino acid sequence: CATSRDRAGGRYEQYF.

The chain couples TRBV29-1 to TRBJ1-2; D gene ambiguous. The germline V and J ends were trimmed by 4 bases and 8 bases, with 11 bases remaining between them. The germline V gene has CDR1 SQVTM and CDR2 ANQGSEA. The length of the CDR3 is 11 residues. The CDR3 sequence: CSVGREQGYTF. The DNA for the CDR3 is TGCAGCGTTGGACGGGAGCAGGGCTACACCTTC.

This clone was detected once. The rearrangement joins TRBV4-1 to TRBJ1-5; weak D call: TRBD1 (5 bases). V lost 5 bases and J 6 bases, leaving 14 bases between the germline ends. This CDR3 has 14 amino acids. Germline CDR1 MGHRA, CDR2 YSYEKL. The CDR3 region is CASSEGRRGQPQHF. DNA of the CDR3: TGCGCCAGCAGCGAAGGGAGGAGGGGTCAGCCCCAGCATTTT.

V is TRBV28 and J is TRBJ1-6, with a possible D match to TRBD1 (5 bases). V gave up 4 bases and J gave up 7 bases, with 20 bases separating them. CDR1 is MDHEN, CDR2 SYDVKM, per germline. CDR3 length: 17 amino acids. This chain's CDR3 is CASSWGRSLPINSPLHF. As DNA, the CDR3 is TGTGCCAGCAGTTGGGGGAGGTCCCTCCCTATCAATTCACCCCTCCACTTT.

The chain employs TRBV7-8 and TRBJ1-5; tentative D call: TRBD1 (5 bases). This CDR3 spans 18 amino acids. Germline CDR1 and CDR2: SGHVS and FQNEAQ. V lost 1 base and J lost 4, with 20 bases in between. The CDR3: CASSLGFHLQVSNQPQHF. Here the CDR3 DNA reads TGTGCCAGCAGCTTAGGGTTTCACTTACAGGTATCGAATCAGCCCCAGCATTTT.

The chain has TRBV12-5 and TRBJ2-5; 7 nucleotides agree with TRBD2. Germline V lookup: CDR1 LGHNT, CDR2 FRNRAP. V was clipped by 3 bases and J by 3 bases; unmatched bases: 4. This CDR3 has 14 residues. The CDR3 region is CASGFAGVEETQYF. The CDR3, as DNA: TGTGCTAGTGGTTTCGCGGGGGTGGAAGAGACCCAGTACTTC. Full variable domain (missing parts from reference TRBV12-5 and TRBJ2-5): DARVTQTPRHKVTEMGQEVTMRCQPILGHNTVFWYRQTMMQGLELLAYFRNRAPLDDSGMPKDRFSAEMPDATLATLKIQPSEPRDSAVYFCASGFAGVEETQYFGPGTRLLVL.

The chain uses TRBV4-2 and TRBJ2-4; maybe TRBD1 (6 bases). The CDR3 spans 13 residues. Germline V gene lookup returns CDR1 LGHNA and CDR2 YNFKEQ. V was clipped by 1 base and J by 5 bases, with 6 bases between them. CDR3 nucleotide sequence: TGTGCCAGCAGCCAAGGACAGGAAAACATTCAGTACTTC. Protein product: CASSQGQENIQYF.

This clone was picked up one time. V is TRBV5-1 and J is TRBJ1-2, with 7 bases matching TRBD1. Germline CDR1 reads SGHRS; CDR2 reads YFSETQ. V was clipped by 3 bases and J by 8 bases; unmatched bases: 13. This CDR3 comprises 15 residues. Written as DNA, the CDR3 is TGCGCCAGCAGCTCAAAGTTAACAGGGGTAAGAGGCTACACCTTC. It codes for CASSSKLTGVRGYTF.

The chain recombines TRBV9 with TRBJ1-2, with TRBD1 matching over 7 bases. This CDR3 has 14 amino acids. Germline CDR1 is SGDLS and CDR2 is YYNGEE. Germline trimming cut 4 bases from V and 5 bases from J; bases unmatched to any gene: 8. In DNA form, the CDR3 reads TGTGCCAGCAGCTTAGGGGGCAGGCTATATGGCTACACCTTC. It codes for CASSLGGRLYGYTF.

This chain links TRBV6-1 with TRBJ2-7, with no clear D. The CDR3 consists of 13 residues. Germline V CDR1 and CDR2: MNHNS, SASEGT. The ends were cut back, 8 bases at V and 1 base at J, with 12 bases in the middle. Here the CDR3 DNA reads TGTGCCAGCCTTCGTCACAGATCCTACGAGCAGTACTTC. It encodes CASLRHRSYEQYF.

The chain couples TRBV5-6 to TRBJ1-1; TRBD1 is a possible D gene (6 bases). Trimming removed 4 bases from V and 3 bases from J, with 16 bases in between. Per germline, CDR1 SGHDT and CDR2 YYEEEE. The CDR3 has 15 residues. DNA of the CDR3: TGTGCCAGCAGCACAGGGCAGGGAGGGGACACTGAAGCTTTCTTT. It encodes CASSTGQGGDTEAFF.

The chain carries TRBV5-6 and TRBJ2-7; D is unclear. Germline V gene sequence: CDR1 SGHDT, CDR2 YYEEEE. The V end was cut by 0 bases, the J end by 2 bases, with 15 bases between. This CDR3 has 16 residues. This CDR3 reads CASSLDAEAKTYEQYF. CDR3 bases: TGTGCCAGCAGCTTGGACGCCGAGGCAAAAACCTACGAGCAGTACTTC.

The rearrangement uses TRBV6-5 and TRBJ2-5; 9 nucleotides line up with TRBD1. Germline CDR1 and CDR2: MNHEY and SVGAGI. The CDR3 spans 14 residues. Trimming cost V 6 bases and J 3 bases; bases outside gene matches: 5. The CDR3 spells CASSHGTGKETQYF. DNA of the CDR3: TGTGCCAGCAGCCACGGGACAGGGAAAGAGACCCAGTACTTC.